Listed below are T cell receptor beta chains from one sample, sequenced in a study of blood T cell repertoires in COVID-19. Generated by immunoSEQ multiplex PCR, the TCRdb table keeps only in-frame clones and is missing some. The repertoire consists of 60,000 or so clones, with around 81% occurring once and the leading ten covering around 5%. Sequenced: peripheral blood. The receptors originated from a human donor in a cohort sampled during active COVID-19. Both conserved end residues are part of each CDR3. A D gene is named only where the DNA matches it firmly. Size is omitted from some rows. Given values are once, few, many or a class for expanded clones.

TGTGCCAGCAGCCAAGCGGTTTATGGCTACACCTTC CASSQAVYGYTF TRBV3-1/TRBV3-2 . . TRBJ1-2
TGTGCCAGCAGCAGACCGGGACAGCTATACGAGCAGTACTTC CASSRPGQLYEQYF TRBV5-4 TRBD1 . TRBJ2-7
TGCAGCGTTGAAGATCCGTTTATCAGCTATGGCTACACCTTC CSVEDPFISYGYTF TRBV29-1 . . TRBJ1-2
TGTGCCTGGAGTGTACGTTTGTTCGAACACCTCTATGGCTACACCTTC CAWSVRLFEHLYGYTF TRBV30 . . TRBJ1-2
TGTGCCTGGGCGCGGGACCTCAGCGAGCAGTACTTC CAWARDLSEQYF TRBV30 . . TRBJ2-7
TGTGCCAGCAGCTACCTAGCGGTTCTGCGCACAGATACGCAGTATTTT CASSYLAVLRTDTQYF TRBV7-2 TRBD2 . TRBJ2-3
TGTGCCAGCAGTCGGACAGGGGAAGGCTACACCTTC CASSRTGEGYTF TRBV11-2 TRBD1 . TRBJ1-2
TGCGCCAGCAGTCCGGGACTGGGCAGGGAAATGAGCGAGCAGTACTTC CASSPGLGREMSEQYF TRBV5-1 . . TRBJ2-7
TGTGCCAGCAGCGCGGGACAGCTGGCCTACGAGCAGTACTTC CASSAGQLAYEQYF TRBV6-5 . . TRBJ2-7
TGTGCCACCAGTGACCTCGGACAGGACTATACCTTC CATSDLGQDYTF TRBV24-1 TRBD1 . TRBJ1-2
TGTGCCACCAGCAGAGTGAACAGGGGATCCGTCTTCAGGACAGATACGCAGTATTTT CATSRVNRGSVFRTDTQYF TRBV15 TRBD1 . TRBJ2-3
TGTGCCAGCAGCGTAGGACCAGGGGGACGGGAGCTGTTTTTT CASSVGPGGRELFF TRBV9 TRBD1 . TRBJ2-2
TGTGCCAGCTCATTTACAGGGAGCTCCTATAATTCACCCCTCCACTTT CASSFTGSSYNSPLHF TRBV18 . once TRBJ1-6
TGCAGCGTGTACACCGGGACAACCTATGGCTACACCTTC CSVYTGTTYGYTF TRBV29-1 . . TRBJ1-2
TGCGCCAGCAGCGCGGGGACCAGCTCCTATAATTCACCCCTCCACTTT CASSAGTSSYNSPLHF TRBV5-1 . . TRBJ1-6
TGTGCCAGCAGCTTAGTGGAGGGAGGGCAGCCCCAGCATTTT CASSLVEGGQPQHF TRBV7-6 . . TRBJ1-5
TGTGCCAGCAGCCCCTTGGTTCGACTAGCGGGGGTGAACACCGGGGAGCTGTTTTTT CASSPLVRLAGVNTGELFF TRBV28 TRBD2 . TRBJ2-2
TGTGCCAGCAGACGACAGGGGAAAACTGAAGCTTTCTTT CASRRQGKTEAFF TRBV7-2 TRBD1 . TRBJ1-1
TGCAGCGTTGATGGCGGCGGATCCTACGAGCAGTACTTC CSVDGGGSYEQYF TRBV29-1 . once TRBJ2-7
TGTGCCAGCAGTGGGGGACTCTACAATGAGCAGTTCTTC CASSGGLYNEQFF TRBV25-1 . . TRBJ2-1
TGTGCCAGCAGGGACCAAAACAGGGACGAGCAGTACTTC CASRDQNRDEQYF TRBV6-5 . . TRBJ2-7
TGTGCCAGCAGACCATTGGGGGGATGGAATTCACCCCTCCACTTT CASRPLGGWNSPLHF TRBV27 . . TRBJ1-6
TGTGCCAGCAGTACTAGGAACACTGAAGCTTTCTTT CASSTRNTEAFF TRBV7-2 . . TRBJ1-1
TGCGCCAGCAGCTTGGTAGCTGGCGTTGGGTCTCCCGGGGAGCTGTTTTTT CASSLVAGVGSPGELFF TRBV5-1 . . TRBJ2-2
TGTGCCAGCAAGACAGGGCCAAGCTCCTACAATGAGCAGTTCTTC CASKTGPSSYNEQFF TRBV7-9 TRBD1 . TRBJ2-1
TGTGCCAGCAGCTCCCCACCCCGGGACAAGGGTAGCAATCAGCCCCAGCATTTT CASSSPPRDKGSNQPQHF TRBV11-3 . . TRBJ1-5
TGCGCCAGCAGCCAAGATGACCGGGAGTACTACAACGAGCAGTACTTC CASSQDDREYYNEQYF TRBV4-1 . few TRBJ2-7
TGTGCCAGCAGGAGGACAGGGCACCTTCCCCCCCTCGCCTACGAGCAGTACTTC CASRRTGHLPPLAYEQYF TRBV28 TRBD1 once TRBJ2-7
TGTGCCAGCAGTACGACAGGGTTCTATGGCTACACCTTC CASSTTGFYGYTF TRBV6-5 TRBD1 once TRBJ1-2
TGTGCCAGCAGCCCAAGGACAGGGTTGGATGAAAAACTGTTTTTT CASSPRTGLDEKLFF TRBV7-6 TRBD1 . TRBJ1-4
TGTGCCAGCAGCCAGGGCAGAGACAATTCACCCCTCCACTTT CASSQGRDNSPLHF TRBV7-3 . . TRBJ1-6
TGTGCCAGTAGTATCATGACAGGGGACGGCATTCAGTACTTC CASSIMTGDGIQYF TRBV19 TRBD1 . TRBJ2-4
TGTGCCAGCACCCCGGGTGGGGAGCTGTTTTTT CASTPGGELFF TRBV28 . once TRBJ2-2
TGTGCCAGCAGCCCCGGCGGCTCCTACGAGCAGTACTTC CASSPGGSYEQYF TRBV7-9 . . TRBJ2-7
TGTGCCAGCAGTAGGACAGGGGATTACGAGCAGTACTTC CASSRTGDYEQYF TRBV7-9 TRBD1 . TRBJ2-7
TGTGCCAGCAGCTTAGTCGGCGGGAGGGCCTCGTACGAGCAGTACTTC CASSLVGGRASYEQYF TRBV7-8 TRBD2 . TRBJ2-7
TGTGCCAGCAGTTCGCTAGCGGGAGGGATCTACAATGAGCAGTTCTTC CASSSLAGGIYNEQFF TRBV28 TRBD2 . TRBJ2-1
TGTGCCAGCAGTACTGGGGCAGAGGCGAACACTGAAGCTTTCTTT CASSTGAEANTEAFF TRBV6-5 . . TRBJ1-1
TGTGCCAGCAGTGAAGGGCAGGGCTGGTCCTACGAGCAGTACTTC CASSEGQGWSYEQYF TRBV2 . . TRBJ2-7
TGTGCCAGTAGTATATATAGCGGGAGGGCCCTCGGCTCCTACAATGAGCAGTTCTTC CASSIYSGRALGSYNEQFF TRBV19 TRBD2 . TRBJ2-1
TGTGCCAGCAGTGGGGCAGGGACCTACGAGCAGTACTTC CASSGAGTYEQYF TRBV27 . . TRBJ2-7
TGTGCCTGGAGAGTTAGGGGGACCAATTCTTACTCCTACGAGCAGTACTTC CAWRVRGTNSYSYEQYF TRBV30 . . TRBJ2-7
TGTGCCAGCAGTCTACGGACAGGGGGCAACACTGAAGCTTTCTTT CASSLRTGGNTEAFF TRBV28 TRBD1 once TRBJ1-1
TGTGCCAGCAGTTACCGACAGGGGAATCAGCCCCAGCATTTT CASSYRQGNQPQHF TRBV6-6 TRBD1 . TRBJ1-5
TGTGCCAGCTCACCGGAGACCGGATACGCTAACTATGGCTACACCTTC CASSPETGYANYGYTF TRBV18 . . TRBJ1-2
TGTGCCAGCAGTTTAGGGGGGGGCACAGATACGCAGTATTTT CASSLGGGTDTQYF TRBV28 TRBD2 once TRBJ2-3
TGCGCCAGCAGCCAAGGGACATCGTGGGGGGACTATGGCTACACCTTC CASSQGTSWGDYGYTF TRBV4-1 . . TRBJ1-2
TGTGCCAGCAGCTTAACGGGCGGACACACAGATACGCAGTATTTT CASSLTGGHTDTQYF TRBV7-3 . . TRBJ2-3
TGTGCCAGCAGCCCCCTCGGGACAGGGGGCAAAGCTTTCTTT CASSPLGTGGKAFF TRBV5-6 TRBD1 . TRBJ1-1
TGTGCCAGCAGTTTCCAATGGACAGGGACCTACGAGCAGTACTTC CASSFQWTGTYEQYF TRBV27 TRBD1 once TRBJ2-7